Included here is one T cell receptor beta chain sequence, with context. Other nucleotide sequences from this sample produce the same CDR3. Germline CDR1 and CDR2: SGDLS and YYNGEE. Unmatched junction bases numbered 4, after V lost 3 bases and J lost 3 bases. This CDR3 contains 14 residues. Assay: immunoSEQ multiplex PCR; the TCRdb copy retains only in-frame clones and omits some. The sample includes about 310,000 clones, approximately 83% of them seen just once. This entry belongs to a study of blood T cell repertoires in COVID-19. The clonotype comes from a man under 40 who had recovered from COVID-19. Input material: PBMCs or T cells enriched from blood (not recorded which). The chain uses TRBV9 and TRBJ2-7, with 9 bases aligning to TRBD1. CDR3 nucleotide sequence: TGTGCCAGCAGCGCCCAGGGACAGGGCTACGAGCAGTACTTC. It codes for CASSAQGQGYEQYF.